The 10 T cell receptor beta chains presented below share a single source sample, sequenced in a study of technical replicates of blood from a handful of donors. The assay was immunoSEQ multiplex PCR, and TCRdb's table has in-frame clones only and misses some. The profile shows roughly 68,000 clones, roughly 92% of them singletons. Sample: T cells isolated from PBMCs. Source of these receptors: a human donor in good health.

In this sample, this clone turned up a few times. The J gene is TRBJ2-3, the V gene TRBV5-4, with TRBD2 matching 7 bases. Trimming removed 4 bases from V and 0 bases from J; junction bases left unmatched: 8. CDR3 size: 16 residues. Germline CDR1 SGHNT, CDR2 YYREEE (reference sequence). CDR3 nucleotides: TGTGCCAGCAGCCTAAAACTAGCGCCGAGCACAGATACGCAGTATTTT. It codes for CASSLKLAPSTDTQYF.

The chain combines TRBV2 with TRBJ2-7; D remains ambiguous. This CDR3 spans 13 amino acids. CDR1 and CDR2 from the germline V gene are SNHLY and FYNNEI. V was trimmed by 8 bases and J by 3 bases, leaving 14 bases between them. CDR3 nucleotides: TGTGCCAGCCTAAGCGTCTGGATCTACGAGCAGTACTTC. It codes for CASLSVWIYEQYF.

The chain links TRBV2 to TRBJ2-3; TRBD2 agrees at 8 bases. Germline CDR1 and CDR2: SNHLY and FYNNEI. CDR3 length: 16 residues. V shed 2 bases and J 5 bases; nucleotides not matched to a gene: 9. The CDR3 region has the DNA TGTGCCAGCAGTGAAAGGCCAGCGGGAGCCCAAGATACGCAGTATTTT. Residues: CASSERPAGAQDTQYF. Variable domain in full (rest from reference TRBV2 and TRBJ2-3): EPEVTQTPSHQVTQMGQEVILRCVPISNHLYFYWYRQILGQKVEFLVSFYNNEISEKSEIFDDQFSVERPDGSNFTLKIRSTKLEDSAMYFCASSERPAGAQDTQYFGPGTRLTVL.

This rearrangement joins TRBV14 to TRBJ1-2; 7 positions match TRBD1. After removal of 3 bases from V and 4 bases from J, the junction contained 2 bases not matched to a gene. This CDR3 contains 13 residues. The germline CDR1 and CDR2 sequences are SGHDN and FVKESK. The CDR3 DNA reads TGTGCCAGCAGCCAGACAGGGACCTATGGCTACACCTTC. This codes for CASSQTGTYGYTF.

The chain has TRBV11-3 and TRBJ1-1; D is unclear. CDR1 SGHNT and CDR2 YENEEA come from the germline V gene. This CDR3 is 14 amino acids long. Trimming stripped 3 bases from V and 2 bases from J, with 10 bases between. The CDR3 sequence: CASSFSAVNTEAFF. Written as DNA, the CDR3 is TGTGCCAGCAGCTTCAGTGCAGTAAACACTGAAGCTTTCTTT.

This chain connects TRBV6-5 to TRBJ1-1; D ambiguous. This CDR3 is built from 14 residues. V gave up 4 bases and J gave up 5 bases, with 14 bases separating them. Germline CDR1 and CDR2: MNHEY and SVGAGI. DNA for the CDR3: TGTGCCAGCAGTTCGGAGAGCGGATGGACTGAAGCTTTCTTT. Translation: CASSSESGWTEAFF.

This clone was picked up one time. This sequence joins TRBV21-1 and TRBJ1-2; the table assigns TRBD1, which was not confirmed against the DNA. TRBV21-1 is given as a pseudogene. This CDR3 comprises 16 residues. The CDR3 coding sequence is TGTGCCAGCAGCAAATATGGGGACAACCATAACTATGGCTACACCTTC. As protein: CASSKYGDNHNYGYTF.

The sample holds a few counts of this clone. The chain couples TRBV28 to TRBJ1-1; D remains ambiguous. This CDR3 is built from 13 residues. With 3 bases removed from V and 0 bases from J, the gap between germline ends came to 5 bases. Germline V gene data show CDR1 as MDHEN and CDR2 as SYDVKM. Written as DNA, the CDR3 is TGTGCCAGCAGTTTCCCTCTGAACACTGAAGCTTTCTTT. Amino acids: CASSFPLNTEAFF.

V gene TRBV4-1 combines with J gene TRBJ2-1, with a weak D call TRBD1 (6 bases). The V gene lost 0 bases and the J gene lost 6 bases, with 9 bases spanning the gap. Germline V gene data show CDR1 as MGHRA and CDR2 as YSYEKL. There are 14 residues in the CDR3. The CDR3 nucleotides are TGCGCCAGCAGCCAAGAGGGGGCGTTCAATGAGCAGTTCTTC. This gives the protein CASSQEGAFNEQFF.

The V gene is TRBV19, the J gene TRBJ2-7, with a weak D call TRBD2 (5 bases). The V end lost 5 bases, the J end lost 7 bases, and 15 bases lay between the germline ends. Germline CDR1 LNHDA, CDR2 SQIVND (reference sequence). The CDR3 runs to 13 residues. CDR3 DNA: TGTGCCAGTAGTGCCGGGATCTTGGGGGAGCAGTACTTC. Translated, it gives CASSAGILGEQYF. The whole variable domain, remainder taken from reference TRBV19 and TRBJ2-7, is DGGITQSPKYLFRKEGQNVTLSCEQNLNHDAMYWYRQDPGQGLRLIYYSQIVNDFQKGDIAEGYSVSREKKESFPLTVTSAQKNPTAFYLCASSAGILGEQYFGPGTRLTVT.